This TCR beta chain originates from a study of blood T cell repertoires in COVID-19. In the study overall: Acute and convalescent COVID-19 samples came from the United States, Italy and Spain. Sample material is recorded as cDNA or gDNA derived from T cells, B-cell-depleted T cells, or PBMCs.

CDR1 is SNHLY, CDR2 FYNNEI, per germline. This CDR3 spans 13 amino acids. V was clipped by 3 bases and J by 8 bases; unmatched bases: 4. Generated by immunoSEQ multiplex PCR, the TCRdb table keeps only in-frame clones and is missing some. This table holds about 58,000 clones, about 91% found once. This chain connects TRBV2 to TRBJ2-4, with TRBD1 identical over 7 bases. Sequencing was performed on peripheral blood. This clonotype was sampled from a woman aged 55-70 years with active COVID-19. The CDR3 DNA follows: TGTGCCAGCAGTGACGGGACAGTGCACATTCAGTACTTC. It encodes CASSDGTVHIQYF.